The T cell receptor (beta chain) under discussion was sequenced for a study of vaccination and CD4 T cells after COVID-19. The overall study: Cells were stimulated with overlapping spike peptide pools from SARS-CoV-2, HCoV-NL63, HCoV-OC43 and HCoV-229E. Control cultures, each given a CEFX pool, an HIV-1 Nef pool, or no peptide, were included.

CD4+ T cells that had been cultured provided DNA sequenced with the Oncomine TCR Beta short-read assay. Using the QIAamp micro DNA kit, genomic DNA was extracted from the CD4+ T cells that had been cultured. One entry per CDR3 protein, called by TCRdb with MiXCR from the PCR reads. The table shows around 12,000 distinct CDR3 sequences, with roughly 73% occurring only once. This clonotype was recorded once. Antigen unknown. Treatment reported: approximately 10-day PBMC culture with coronavirus spike peptide pools or control peptides (ViraFEST assay). The clonotype was recovered from a human donor who had recovered from COVID-19. Source material: CD4+ T cells from blood, cultured in vitro.

The CDR3 reads CASIRQGSSWQYF. CDR3 nucleotides: TGTGCCAGCATACGACAGGGGTCGTCTTGGCAGTATTTT. The chain couples TRBV27 to TRBJ2-3, with 8 bases fitting TRBD1. This CDR3 spans 13 amino acids. The germline V gene has CDR1 MNHEY and CDR2 SMNVEV (reference sequence). V trimming: 7 bases; J trimming: 11 bases; junction bases outside the gene matches: 11.